This TCR beta chain appears in the sequencing data of a study of blood T cell repertoires in COVID-19. The method was immunoSEQ multiplex PCR; TCRdb's version includes in-frame clones alone and lacks a portion of them. The sample contains roughly 290,000 clones, around 88% of which appear only once. V was trimmed by 1 base and J by 10 bases, leaving 14 bases between them. This CDR3 has 14 residues. Germline assignment: CDR1 LNHNV and CDR2 YYDKDF (reference sequence). This clonotype was obtained from a woman aged 25-40 years who had recovered from COVID-19. Sequencing was performed on peripheral blood. The J gene is TRBJ2-1, the V gene TRBV15; D is uncertain. CDR3 sequence: CATSRASLPREQFF. CDR3 DNA: TGTGCCACCAGCAGAGCAAGTTTGCCCAGGGAGCAGTTCTTC.